This TCR beta chain was retrieved from a study of T cell repertoires in ileal Crohn's disease. General study points: Clonal expansions were more frequent in active smokers than non-smokers at surgery. Compared with CD4 T cells, sorted CD8 cells carried more expanded clones.

Concerning this clone: What it recognizes is unknown.

Five hundred nanograms of biopsy DNA per sample underwent TCRB immunosequencing. Libraries were prepared by immunoSEQ multiplex PCR; TCRdb keeps only in-frame clonotypes and omits some of them. The sample carries about 15,000 clones, roughly 80% recorded once. The origin of this receptor is an adult with Crohn's disease. Sequencing was carried out using ileal tissue.

DNA for the CDR3: TGTGCCAGCAGTGAAAGTGTGTCCAGGGGGGAGACCCAGTACTTC. This translates into CASSESVSRGETQYF. The V call is TRBV25-1, the J call TRBJ2-5, with TRBD1 matching over 7 bases. V shed 2 bases, J shed 5 bases, and the junction held 8 bases outside the gene matches. Per the germline V gene, CDR1 is MGHDK and CDR2 is SYGVNS. This CDR3 spans 15 amino acids.